This T cell receptor beta chain was obtained from a study of regulatory T cells in long-lasting Graves disease. Time point described: newly diagnosed GD, antithyroid drugs for less than 3 months. The TCR library was made from RNA that had been extracted from PBMCs in TRIzol. This clonotype was found a few times. Arm-PCR of CDR3 regions and iRepertoire HTBI primers were the basis on which TCR beta libraries were built. TCRdb analysed the multiplex PCR reads with MiXCR anew, one entry per CDR3 protein. The profile covers approximately 230,000 distinct CDR3 sequences, with 18% appearing a single time and approximately 20% taken by the ten largest. This sequence was found in a female donor with Graves disease. The sample in question was peripheral blood mononuclear cells (PBMCs), obtained at new diagnosis, from a patient treated with antithyroid drugs.

The CDR3 DNA reads TGCGCCAGCAGCTCGGGACGGAGGACCGGGGAGCTGTTTTTT. This codes for CASSSGRRTGELFF. The chain has TRBV4-3 and TRBJ2-2; possibly TRBD1 or TRBD2 for D (5 bases each). The V gene lost 5 bases and the J gene lost 5 bases, with 12 bases spanning the gap. The CDR3 sequence is 14 residues long. Germline V CDR1 and CDR2: LGHNA, YSLEER.